This TCR beta chain was identified in a study of Ad26.COV2.S vaccination and SARS-CoV-2 variants. Study at large: Ad26.COV2.S shots went into the muscle once or twice, 56 days apart.

Treatment described: roughly 19 received Ad26.COV2.S at low or high dose, single or two shots; about 5 received placebo; per-sample allocation not given. Day 63 following the first vaccine or placebo injection was when the samples were taken. Boston supplied an adult donor aged 18-55 years. Germline assignment: CDR1 DFQATT and CDR2 SNEGSKA (reference sequence). V was shortened by 7 bases and J by 2 bases, with 8 bases between the two germline ends. The CDR3 is made up of 11 amino acids. The protocol was immunoSEQ multiplex PCR, while the TCRdb copy is restricted to in-frame clones and leaves out a portion. The top ten hold roughly 10% of the sample, which has over 200,000 clones, roughly 90% seen once. As concerns this clone: The antigen remains undetermined.

Study results and limitations: Substantial breadth was reportedly displayed by spike-specific CD8+ and CD4+ T cell responses after vaccination.

V and J are TRBV20-1 and TRBJ1-1, with D hard to call. Sequences were derived from peripheral blood, sampled in a trial of Ad26.COV2.S vaccine versus placebo. The sequence derives from a person between 18 and 59 years old who received the Ad26.COV2.S COVID-19 vaccine or a placebo. The CDR3 region has the DNA TGCAGTGGTCGGGTCAACACTGAAGCTTTCTTT. This sequence encodes CSGRVNTEAFF.